Listed below are T cell receptor beta chains from one sample, sequenced in a study of T-cell reconstitution after alpha-beta-depleted transplantation in children. TCRdb used MiXCR to reprocess the PCR reads, holding one entry per CDR3 protein. Here the sample spans hundreds of thousands of distinct CDR3 sequences, less than 15% being singletons. Sample: PBMCs, taken before TCRalphabeta/CD19-depleted stem cell transplant. The origin of the receptors is a girl aged 2-10 years with congenital amegakaryocytic thrombocytopenia, due to receive a stem cell transplant. Each CDR3 is given with its conserved first and last residue. Fields, in order: J gene, D gene, clone size, V gene, CDR3 protein, CDR3 DNA. A D gene is named only where the DNA matches it firmly. For some rows the clone size is stated as once, few or many, or as a class when expanded; others skip it.

TRBJ2-5	TRBD2	many	TRBV5-1	CASSFAREDETQYF	TGCGCCAGCAGCTTTGCGCGGGAGGACGAGACCCAGTACTTC
TRBJ2-5	TRBD1	NA	TRBV12-3/TRBV12-4	CASRSDRVAKETQYF	TGTGCCAGCAGATCGGACAGGGTCGCGAAAGAGACCCAGTACTTC
TRBJ2-2	TRBD2	NA	TRBV20-1	CSARLAATGELFF	TGCAGTGCGAGACTAGCGGCCACCGGGGAGCTGTTTTTT
TRBJ1-2	NA	few	TRBV18	CASSPPTSRNYGYTF	TGTGCCAGCTCACCACCCACATCTAGAAACTATGGCTACACCTTC
TRBJ1-2	NA	NA	TRBV16	CASSPEQGISGYTF	TGTGCCAGCAGCCCAGAACAGGGAATAAGTGGCTACACCTTC
TRBJ2-2	NA	NA	TRBV12-3/TRBV12-4	CASSPEPTGELFF	TGTGCCAGCAGCCCCGAACCCACCGGGGAGCTGTTTTTT
TRBJ1-6	NA	NA	TRBV5-1	CASSPAPASPLHF	TGCGCCAGCAGCCCGGCACCGGCGTCACCCCTCCACTTT
TRBJ2-3	TRBD2	NA	TRBV20-1	CSARGLAGRNTQYF	TGCAGTGCTAGAGGACTAGCGGGGCGGAATACGCAGTATTTT
TRBJ2-1	NA	many	TRBV4-1	CASSQVGGLGGRNEQFF	TGCGCCAGCAGCCAAGTGGGTGGGCTGGGGGGTCGGAATGAGCAGTTCTTC
TRBJ2-7	NA	many	TRBV19	CASSIPGYEQYF	TGTGCCAGTAGTATCCCCGGATACGAGCAGTACTTC
TRBJ2-5	NA	many	TRBV20-1	CSARRAKETQYF	TGCAGTGCTCGTAGGGCGAAAGAGACCCAGTACTTC
TRBJ2-3	NA	few	TRBV20-1	CSARDLWGPDTQYF	TGCAGTGCTAGAGACCTCTGGGGCCCAGATACGCAGTATTTT
TRBJ1-4	NA	few	TRBV5-5	CASSSYSEEEKLFF	TGTGCCAGCAGCTCTTACAGTGAGGAGGAAAAACTGTTTTTT
TRBJ2-5	NA	many	TRBV28	CASSLWQGLGQESQYF	TGTGCCAGCAGTTTATGGCAGGGACTGGGTCAAGAGAGCCAGTACTTC
TRBJ2-2	NA	few	TRBV5-1	CASSQQGLDTGELFF	TGCGCCAGCAGCCAGCAGGGGCTCGACACCGGGGAGCTGTTTTTT